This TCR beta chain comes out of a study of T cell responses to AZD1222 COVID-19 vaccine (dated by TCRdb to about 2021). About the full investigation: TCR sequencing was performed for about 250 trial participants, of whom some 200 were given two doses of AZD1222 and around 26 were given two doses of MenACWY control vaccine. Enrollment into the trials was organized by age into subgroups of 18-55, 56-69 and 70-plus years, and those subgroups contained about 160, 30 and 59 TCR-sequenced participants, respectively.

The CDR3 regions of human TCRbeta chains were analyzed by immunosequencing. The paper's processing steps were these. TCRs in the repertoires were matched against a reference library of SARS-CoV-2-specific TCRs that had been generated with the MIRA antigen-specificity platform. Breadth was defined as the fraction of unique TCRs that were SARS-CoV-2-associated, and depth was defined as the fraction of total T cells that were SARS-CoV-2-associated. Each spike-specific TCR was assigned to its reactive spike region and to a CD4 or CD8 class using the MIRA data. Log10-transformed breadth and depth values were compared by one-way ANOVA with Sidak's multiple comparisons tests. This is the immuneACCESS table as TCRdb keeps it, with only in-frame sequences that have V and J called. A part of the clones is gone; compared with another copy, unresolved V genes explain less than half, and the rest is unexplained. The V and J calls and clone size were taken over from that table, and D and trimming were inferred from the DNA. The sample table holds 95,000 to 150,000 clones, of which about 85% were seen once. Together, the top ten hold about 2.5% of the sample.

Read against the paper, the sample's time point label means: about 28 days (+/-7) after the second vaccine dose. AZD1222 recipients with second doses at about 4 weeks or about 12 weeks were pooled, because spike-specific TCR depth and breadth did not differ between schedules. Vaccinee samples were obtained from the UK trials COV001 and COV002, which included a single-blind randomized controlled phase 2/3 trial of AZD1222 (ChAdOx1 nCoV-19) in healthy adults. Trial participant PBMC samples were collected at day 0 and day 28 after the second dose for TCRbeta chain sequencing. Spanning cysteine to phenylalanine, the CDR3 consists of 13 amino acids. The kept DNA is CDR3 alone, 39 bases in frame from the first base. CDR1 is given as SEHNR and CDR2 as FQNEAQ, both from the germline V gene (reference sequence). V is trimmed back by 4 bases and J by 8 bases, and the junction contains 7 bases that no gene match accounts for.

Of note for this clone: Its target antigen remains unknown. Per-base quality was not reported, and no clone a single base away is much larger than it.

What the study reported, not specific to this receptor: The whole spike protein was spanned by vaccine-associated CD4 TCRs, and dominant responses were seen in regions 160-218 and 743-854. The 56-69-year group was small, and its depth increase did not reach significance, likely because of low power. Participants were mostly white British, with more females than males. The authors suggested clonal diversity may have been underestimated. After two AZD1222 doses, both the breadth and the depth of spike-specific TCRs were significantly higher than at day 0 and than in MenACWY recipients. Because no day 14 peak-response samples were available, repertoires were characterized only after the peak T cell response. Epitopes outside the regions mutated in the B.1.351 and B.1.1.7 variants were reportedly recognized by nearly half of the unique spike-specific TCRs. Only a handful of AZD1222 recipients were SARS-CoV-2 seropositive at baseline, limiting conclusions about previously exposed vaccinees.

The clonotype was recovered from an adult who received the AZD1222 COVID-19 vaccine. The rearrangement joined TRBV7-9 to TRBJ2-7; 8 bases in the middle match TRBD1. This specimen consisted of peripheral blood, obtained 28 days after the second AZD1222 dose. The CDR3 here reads CASSSQDREKQYF. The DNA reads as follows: TGTGCCAGCAGCTCACAGGACAGGGAAAAGCAGTACTTC.